This is a list of T cell receptor beta chains from one sample in a study of T cells in Graves' hyperthyroidism and ophthalmopathy. TCRdb reanalysed the multiplex PCR reads using MiXCR and keeps one entry per CDR3 protein. The sample consists of around 600,000 distinct CDR3 sequences, over 12% of them appearing once. The specimen sequenced was blood. All receptors come from a woman under 30 with Graves' ophthalmopathy. Both conserved end residues are part of each CDR3. The D gene is left open where the match is weak. Only part of the rows carry a size: once, few, many, or a class if the clone is expanded.

V: TRBV13
size: many
D: TRBD1
J: TRBJ1-2
DNA: TGTGCCAGCAGAACCCTCGGACAGGGTTCCGCTGGCTACACCTTC
CDR3: CASRTLGQGSAGYTF

V: TRBV27
size: many
D: TRBD2
J: TRBJ2-1
DNA: TGTGCCAGCAGTCCCCGGGGTAGCGGGAGTGATAGCAATGAGCAGTTCTTC
CDR3: CASSPRGSGSDSNEQFF

V: TRBV2
size: many
D: .
J: TRBJ1-4
DNA: TGTGCCAGCAGACAGCTTAATGAAAAACTGTTTTTT
CDR3: CASRQLNEKLFF

V: TRBV5-1
size: many
D: TRBD2
J: TRBJ2-1
DNA: TGCGCCAGCACCCGGACTAGCGGGAGTCGCGGGCAGTTCTTC
CDR3: CASTRTSGSRGQFF

V: TRBV5-6
size: few
D: .
J: TRBJ2-3
DNA: TGTGCCAGCAGCTTTGACCTGGGCCCAGCCAAAACAGATACGCAGTATTTT
CDR3: CASSFDLGPAKTDTQYF

V: TRBV5-4
size: .
D: .
J: TRBJ1-1
DNA: TGTGCCAGCAGCTTTGGGCAGTGGATAGGGGACACTGAAGCTTTCTTT
CDR3: CASSFGQWIGDTEAFF

V: TRBV4-1
size: .
D: .
J: TRBJ1-3
DNA: TGCGCCAGCAGCCAAGTCCCGACAGAGGCCGGAAACACCATATATTTT
CDR3: CASSQVPTEAGNTIYF

V: TRBV11-2
size: many
D: TRBD1
J: TRBJ2-3
DNA: TGTGCCAGCAGCGCCTTAACCGGGACAGGGGGCCTAGATACGCAGTATTTT
CDR3: CASSALTGTGGLDTQYF

V: TRBV20-1
size: many
D: .
J: TRBJ2-1
DNA: TGCAGTGCCTCGGTTTGGGAGCGGGTCTTCTACAATGAGCAGTTCTTC
CDR3: CSASVWERVFYNEQFF

V: TRBV4-1
size: .
D: .
J: TRBJ1-6
DNA: TGCGCCAGCAGCAGCCTCGGAGGGGGGCGCAACCATTCACCCCTCCACTTT
CDR3: CASSSLGGGRNHSPLHF

V: TRBV28
size: many
D: .
J: TRBJ1-2
DNA: TGTGCCAGCAGTCCGGGGGGGATAAACTATGGCTACACCTTC
CDR3: CASSPGGINYGYTF

V: TRBV28
size: many
D: .
J: TRBJ2-7
DNA: TGTGCCAGCAGTAAGGGTTGGTCCTACGAGCAGTACTTC
CDR3: CASSKGWSYEQYF

V: TRBV20-1
size: many
D: TRBD2
J: TRBJ2-1
DNA: TGCAGTGCTAGGCCAGGGGCGGGACTAGCGGGGGTCAGCTCCTACAATGAGCAGTTCTTC
CDR3: CSARPGAGLAGVSSYNEQFF

V: TRBV7-9
size: many
D: .
J: TRBJ2-7
DNA: TGTGCCAGCAGCTCCGTACTCCGGGACTGGCAGTACTTC
CDR3: CASSSVLRDWQYF

V: TRBV20-1
size: many
D: TRBD2
J: TRBJ2-5
DNA: TGCAGTGCCCAACGAGCGACTAGCGGGGTAGAGACCCAGTACTTC
CDR3: CSAQRATSGVETQYF

V: TRBV18
size: .
D: .
J: TRBJ1-1
DNA: TGTGCCAGCTCACCAGGGCACACTGAAGCTTTCTTT
CDR3: CASSPGHTEAFF

V: TRBV2
size: .
D: TRBD1
J: TRBJ2-1
DNA: TGTGCCAGCGGGGTCTTGGGCGCAGGGACAGGGAGCAATGAGCAGTTCTTC
CDR3: CASGVLGAGTGSNEQFF

V: TRBV29-1
size: few
D: .
J: TRBJ1-2
DNA: TGCAGCGTTGAGGGCCTGGACAGCAAGTATGGCTACACCTTC
CDR3: CSVEGLDSKYGYTF

V: TRBV5-1
size: many
D: .
J: TRBJ2-7
DNA: TGCGCCAGCAGCTCCAAGTCCGAGCAGTACTTC
CDR3: CASSSKSEQYF

V: TRBV3-1
size: few
D: .
J: TRBJ2-2
DNA: TGTGCCAGCAGCCAAGATATGGAGACCGGGGAGCTGTTTTTT
CDR3: CASSQDMETGELFF

V: TRBV7-9
size: many
D: TRBD1
J: TRBJ1-1
DNA: TGTGCCAGCAGCAAGCGACAGGGGGTTGAAGCTTTCTTT
CDR3: CASSKRQGVEAFF

V: TRBV3-1
size: .
D: TRBD2
J: TRBJ2-3
DNA: TGTGCCAGCAGCCAAGAGGGTTTGACTAGCGAGGATACGCAGTATTTT
CDR3: CASSQEGLTSEDTQYF

V: TRBV6-5
size: many
D: TRBD2
J: TRBJ2-1
DNA: TGTGCCAGCAGTTACACTAGCGGGGGGTATGAGCAGTTCTTC
CDR3: CASSYTSGGYEQFF

V: TRBV12-5
size: many
D: TRBD2
J: TRBJ2-5
DNA: TGTGCTAGTGGTCCGACAGCGGGAGGGCAGGAGACCCAGTACTTC
CDR3: CASGPTAGGQETQYF

V: TRBV7-2
size: .
D: TRBD2
J: TRBJ2-5
DNA: TGTGCCAGCAATAGCGGGAGGGGAGAGACCCAGTACTTC
CDR3: CASNSGRGETQYF

V: TRBV4-2
size: many
D: TRBD2
J: TRBJ2-1
DNA: TGTGCCAGCAGCCCAGGGGCTAGCGGGGGCAATGAGCAGTTCTTC
CDR3: CASSPGASGGNEQFF

V: TRBV27
size: many
D: .
J: TRBJ2-5
DNA: TGTGCCAGCAGTTCAGTCCTGTACCAAGAGACCCAGTACTTC
CDR3: CASSSVLYQETQYF

V: TRBV29-1
size: .
D: .
J: TRBJ2-7
DNA: TGCAGCGTTGAGGCTAGCTCCTACGAGCAGTACTTC
CDR3: CSVEASSYEQYF

V: TRBV7-9
size: many
D: TRBD1
J: TRBJ1-2
DNA: TGTGCCAGCAGGAAGGCTGGGACAGGTCCAGGCTACACCTTC
CDR3: CASRKAGTGPGYTF

V: TRBV6-1
size: few
D: TRBD1
J: TRBJ1-5
DNA: TGTGCCAGCAGATGGACAGGGGGAGTAAATCAGCCCCAGCATTTT
CDR3: CASRWTGGVNQPQHF

V: TRBV4-1
size: .
D: .
J: TRBJ1-1
DNA: TGCGCCATCGGGGGGAGGAATGAAGCTTTCTTT
CDR3: CAIGGRNEAFF

V: TRBV24-1
size: .
D: .
J: TRBJ1-4
DNA: TGTGCCACAAGGGCAGGGGCTAATGAAAAACTGTTTTTT
CDR3: CATRAGANEKLFF

V: TRBV6-1
size: many
D: .
J: TRBJ1-5
DNA: TGTGCCAGCAGACCCACAACCGACCAGCCCCAGCATTTT
CDR3: CASRPTTDQPQHF

V: TRBV7-9
size: many
D: .
J: TRBJ2-5
DNA: TGTGCCAGCAGCTCCCCCGAGACCCAGTACTTC
CDR3: CASSSPETQYF

V: TRBV5-1
size: many
D: TRBD1
J: TRBJ2-7
DNA: TGCGCCAGCAGACACCCGGGACAGGCTTACGAGCAGTACTTC
CDR3: CASRHPGQAYEQYF

V: TRBV7-2
size: .
D: .
J: TRBJ1-2
DNA: TGTGCCAACAGCCCAGGGACGGGCTATGGCTACACCTTC
CDR3: CANSPGTGYGYTF

V: TRBV12-3/TRBV12-4
size: many
D: TRBD1
J: TRBJ2-7
DNA: TGTGCCAGCAGTTTACTGTCCCTACGAGACAGGGCACACGAGCAGTACTTC
CDR3: CASSLLSLRDRAHEQYF

V: TRBV14
size: few
D: .
J: TRBJ2-1
DNA: TGTGCCAGCAGCGGAATTGGGCAGGGATTATACAATGAGCAGTTCTTC
CDR3: CASSGIGQGLYNEQFF

V: TRBV10-3
size: many
D: .
J: TRBJ2-2
DNA: TGTGCCATCACCCCGGGACTTTCGAACACCGGGGAGCTGTTTTTT
CDR3: CAITPGLSNTGELFF

V: TRBV20-1
size: .
D: TRBD2
J: TRBJ2-1
DNA: TGCAGTGCTAGACGACTAGCGGGTGAGAACAATGAGCAGTTCTTC
CDR3: CSARRLAGENNEQFF

V: TRBV6-5
size: many
D: .
J: TRBJ2-7
DNA: TGTGCCAGCAGTTACAGGACAGTCAGCTCCTACGAGCAGTACTTC
CDR3: CASSYRTVSSYEQYF

V: TRBV29-1
size: few
D: .
J: TRBJ1-1
DNA: TGCAGCGTTAAAGGACAGCCGAACACTGAAGCTTTCTTT
CDR3: CSVKGQPNTEAFF

V: TRBV5-8
size: .
D: TRBD2
J: TRBJ2-3
DNA: TGTGCCAGCAGCTGGGGACTAGCGGGAGGATGGGGCACAGATACGCAGTATTTT
CDR3: CASSWGLAGGWGTDTQYF

V: TRBV20-1
size: many
D: .
J: TRBJ2-1
DNA: TGCAGTGCTCTCACGCCCAATGAGCAGTTCTTC
CDR3: CSALTPNEQFF

V: TRBV18
size: many
D: .
J: TRBJ1-1
DNA: TGTGCCAGCTCACCACGACAGATAGACACTGAAGCTTTCTTT
CDR3: CASSPRQIDTEAFF

V: TRBV4-2
size: .
D: TRBD2
J: TRBJ2-2
DNA: TGTGCCAGCAGCCAAGGGCAACTAGCGGGAGGGAAGGGCGGGGAGCTGTTTTTT
CDR3: CASSQGQLAGGKGGELFF

V: TRBV4-1
size: many
D: TRBD1
J: TRBJ2-7
DNA: TGCGCCAGCAGCCCCTGGACAGGTTATTACGAGCAGTACTTC
CDR3: CASSPWTGYYEQYF

V: TRBV2
size: many
D: TRBD1
J: TRBJ1-5
DNA: TGTGCCAGCGGGACAGCTTACAATCAGCCCCAGCATTTT
CDR3: CASGTAYNQPQHF

V: TRBV3-1
size: .
D: .
J: TRBJ2-3
DNA: TGTGCCAGCAGCCAAGGGGACTCCCAAAGGGGGGATACGCAGTATTTT
CDR3: CASSQGDSQRGDTQYF

V: TRBV28
size: many
D: .
J: TRBJ2-3
DNA: TGTGCCAGCAGTTTATTGATGGCGGGACCATCCCAAGAAAGCACAGATACGCAGTATTTT
CDR3: CASSLLMAGPSQESTDTQYF

V: TRBV19
size: few
D: .
J: TRBJ1-1
DNA: TGTGCCAGTAGTATAAAACCCGGGACCGTGAACACTGAAGCTTTCTTT
CDR3: CASSIKPGTVNTEAFF

V: TRBV28
size: few
D: .
J: TRBJ2-1
DNA: TGTGCCCGACTTCAGGACAGCTACAATGAGCAGTTCTTC
CDR3: CARLQDSYNEQFF

V: TRBV12-3/TRBV12-4
size: few
D: TRBD1
J: TRBJ1-6
DNA: TGTGCCAGCTCTGACAGGGGAGGGGACTCCTATAATTCACCCCTCCACTTT
CDR3: CASSDRGGDSYNSPLHF

V: TRBV12-3/TRBV12-4
size: many
D: .
J: TRBJ2-7
DNA: TGTGCCAGCAGAGACAGGTATCTATCAAAACGGCAGTACTTC
CDR3: CASRDRYLSKRQYF

V: TRBV5-1
size: many
D: .
J: TRBJ2-1
DNA: TGCGCCAGCAGCTTGCAAGGGGCAGACGGCAATGAGCAGTTCTTC
CDR3: CASSLQGADGNEQFF

V: TRBV11-2
size: many
D: TRBD2
J: TRBJ2-1
DNA: TGTGCCAGCAGCTTAGATACCCTAGCGGGATACAATGAGCAGTTCTTC
CDR3: CASSLDTLAGYNEQFF

V: TRBV6-1
size: many
D: .
J: TRBJ1-5
DNA: TGTGCCAGCGAAGGGGCCAATCAGCCCCAGCATTTT
CDR3: CASEGANQPQHF

V: TRBV12-3/TRBV12-4
size: many
D: .
J: TRBJ2-3
DNA: TGTGCCAGCAGTGGGGCAGTTAAGCGGGTCACAGATACGCAGTATTTT
CDR3: CASSGAVKRVTDTQYF

V: TRBV28
size: many
D: .
J: TRBJ2-3
DNA: TGTGCCGGCTCGTTCCAGTACGCAGATACGCAGTATTTT
CDR3: CAGSFQYADTQYF